This entry concerns a single TCR beta chain. This clone appeared a few times. Its antigen is unknown. Base qualities were left out, and no much larger clone turns up one base away. The sample belongs to a study of blood T cell repertoires in COVID-19 (dated by TCRdb to the early 2020s). Some background on the complete study: The collaborator samples originated in the United States, Italy and Spain and spanned the acute and convalescent phases of COVID-19. The material from the prospective study consisted of cDNA or gDNA derived from T cells, B-cell-depleted T cells, or PBMCs. Deeply sampled blood TCRbeta repertoires from subjects exposed to, actively infected with, or recovered from COVID-19 were included in the dataset. The repertoires were released in a freely available public database intended as a resource for research on the immune response to SARS-CoV-2. Samples came from the ongoing ImmuneRACE study (first 160 participants) plus 1,254 subjects from 6 global collaborators. Nearly every sample came with metadata listing a de-identified subject ID, COVID-19 status, age in years and sex. Where available, HLA class I and class II types were taken from metadata supplied by the sample provider and were not determined by assay-based typing. Paper-wide results and their limitations: The amount of clinical and demographic metadata varied by source and participant and was provided uncurated.

Whole blood was collected in K2EDTA tubes by collaborating institutions according to the institutions' own protocols. For TCRbeta analysis, collaborators shipped samples in one of three forms: frozen whole blood, isolated PBMCs, or DNA extracted from either of those sample types. From a lookup of the germline V gene, CDR1 and CDR2 are MDHEN and SYDVKM. Inclusive of the bounding cysteine and phenylalanine, the CDR3 is 14 residues long. The entry retains the CDR3 DNA only, 42 bases that are in frame from base 1. The V end loses 5 bases and the J end loses 4 bases, and a stretch of 15 bases separates them. TCRbeta CDR3 regions were amplified from genomic DNA using the immunoSEQ Assay, a bias-controlled multiplex PCR. As for the original processing: The number of nucleated cells in each sample was estimated from the amplification of reference gene primers within the assay. Sequence reads were collapsed and filtered to measure the absolute abundance of every unique TCRbeta CDR3 rearrangement. For each sample, productive Simpson clonality was calculated as the square root of Simpson's diversity index across productive rearrangements. As stored in TCRdb, this immuneACCESS dataset retains in-frame rearrangements with V and J assigned. A fraction of the clones does not appear; measured against another copy, unresolved V genes explain less than half of the discrepancy, and the remainder lacks a known reason. D and trimming come from the DNA, and the V and J calls and clone size come from that table. The sample table holds 380,000 or so clones, of which more than 70% were seen once. The biggest ten clones account for more than 1% of the sample.

The chain joins TRBV28 to TRBJ2-7; TRBD1 could be the D gene, as 7 bases match. The TCR comes from a man aged 35-49 years with acute or convalescent COVID-19. The sample taken for sequencing was peripheral blood. Here is the DNA: TGTGCCAGCAGTCTGCGGGGACAGATTTACGAGCAGTACTTC. Its coded protein is CASSLRGQIYEQYF.